The clone carrying this T cell receptor beta chain appeared many times. TCRdb re-derived calls from the 5' RACE reads in MiXCR, one entry per CDR3 protein. Of 95,000 to 150,000 distinct CDR3 sequences listed, approximately 3.2% are singletons. The entry originates in a study of neurological immune-mediated disorders. V was clipped by 5 bases and J by 0 bases, with 17 bases between them. Germline loops: CDR1 SGHTA, CDR2 FQGNSA. This CDR3 is built from 17 residues. The source material was PBMCs. The receptor comes from a woman aged 25 to 39 with multiple sclerosis. The rearrangement links TRBV7-2 to TRBJ2-1; maybe TRBD2 (5 bases). CDR3 protein: CASSLRHYTSSYNEQFF. In nucleotides, the CDR3 is TGTGCCAGCAGCCTTCGACACTACACTAGCTCCTACAATGAGCAGTTCTTC.